The next 11 T cell receptor beta chains were all read from a single sample in a study of cytomegalovirus exposure and HLA in healthy donors. Measured with immunoSEQ multiplex PCR; TCRdb has only the in-frame clones, and not every one. The sample has about 140,000 clones; roughly 86% are singletons. Material for sequencing was PBMCs. The receptors here all came from a man younger than 30 in good health and CMV-seropositive.

The rearrangement uses TRBV5-1 and TRBJ2-7; 7 bases map to TRBD1. Germline CDR1 reads SGHRS; CDR2 reads YFSETQ. The trim removed 1 base at V and 3 bases at J, leaving 4 bases unmatched. The CDR3 runs to 14 residues. The DNA for the CDR3 is TGCGCCAGCAGCTTGAGACAGGGAGTCTACGAGCAGTACTTC. This translates into CASSLRQGVYEQYF.

V usage is TRBV7-8 and J usage is TRBJ2-4; D possibly corresponds to TRBD2 (6 bases). Deletions cut 4 bases from V and 2 bases from J, with 12 bases between. Germline V gene sequence: CDR1 SGHVS, CDR2 FQNEAQ. CDR3 length equals 15 residues. CDR3 protein: CASSSHGGSKNIQYF. As DNA, the CDR3 is TGTGCCAGCAGCTCCCACGGGGGATCCAAAAACATTCAGTACTTC.

This sequence joins TRBV5-1 and TRBJ2-3, with D possibly TRBD1 on 5 matching bases. CDR3 length equals 12 residues. Per the germline V gene, CDR1 is SGHRS and CDR2 is YFSETQ. V was clipped by 7 bases and J by 3 bases, with 9 bases between them. This CDR3 is CASAQGTDTQYF. The CDR3 coding sequence is TGCGCCAGCGCCCAGGGTACAGATACGCAGTATTTT.

The chain joins TRBV15 to TRBJ1-2; D remains ambiguous. The CDR3 length is 15 residues. Germline assignment: CDR1 LNHNV and CDR2 YYDKDF (reference sequence). V lost 0 bases and J lost 7, with 15 bases in between. This chain's CDR3 is CATSRDLVKIGGYTF. The CDR3 DNA is TGTGCCACCAGCAGAGATCTCGTAAAGATCGGTGGCTACACCTTC.

This chain connects TRBV6-5 to TRBJ2-1; 7 positions match TRBD1. The CDR3 sequence is 15 residues long. V was pared by 10 bases and J by 3 bases, with 12 bases of the junction left unmatched. Germline loops: CDR1 MNHEY, CDR2 SVGAGI. CDR3 nucleotides: TGTGCCACCTTGGGGCCGGGACAGCGCTACAATGAGCAGTTCTTC. It codes for CATLGPGQRYNEQFF.

The rearrangement joins TRBV27 to TRBJ2-2, with 9 bases fitting TRBD1. Germline values: CDR1 MNHEY, CDR2 SMNVEV (reference sequence). This CDR3 region has 12 residues. J gave up 6 bases and V 11 bases, and 4 bases lay outside the gene matches. The CDR3 DNA is TGTGCCGTGGACAGGGGTGCCGGGGAGCTGTTTTTT. Translating it yields CAVDRGAGELFF.

V and J are TRBV30 and TRBJ1-1, with 8 bases fitting TRBD1. In germline, CDR1 is GTSNPN, CDR2 SVGIG (reference sequence). This CDR3 contains 15 residues. V lost 2 bases, J lost 5 bases, and 10 bases stayed unmatched. The CDR3 spells CAWSILPGGATEAFF. As DNA, the CDR3 is TGTGCCTGGAGTATCCTTCCAGGGGGCGCGACTGAAGCTTTCTTT.

This chain uses TRBV4-2 with TRBJ1-3, with TRBD1 identical over 7 bases. Germline V gives CDR1 LGHNA, CDR2 YNFKEQ. The CDR3 has 15 residues. V was pared by 3 bases and J by 3 bases, with 5 bases of the junction left unmatched. DNA for the CDR3: TGTGCCAGCAGCCAGAAAGGACAGGATGGAAACACCATATATTTT. Amino acid sequence: CASSQKGQDGNTIYF.

V is TRBV2 and J is TRBJ1-5; a possible D gene is TRBD1 (6 bases). CDR3 size: 14 residues. Trimming pared 2 bases from V and 7 bases from J, leaving 12 bases between. The germline CDR1 and CDR2 sequences are SNHLY and FYNNEI. For the CDR3, the DNA is TGTGCCAGCAGTGAATTAGCAGGGGACCAGCCCCAGCATTTT. It specifies CASSELAGDQPQHF.

The chain carries TRBV30 and TRBJ1-2; 9 nucleotides line up with TRBD1. The CDR3 extends over 11 amino acids. Germline loops: CDR1 GTSNPN, CDR2 SVGIG (reference sequence). After removal of 5 bases from V and 6 bases from J, the junction contained 1 base not matched to a gene. This CDR3 is CAWDRGNGYTF. CDR3 DNA sequence: TGTGCCTGGGACAGGGGGAATGGCTACACCTTC.

The chain recombines TRBV6-5 with TRBJ2-1; 12 nucleotides match TRBD2. Trimming cost V 6 bases and J 9 bases; bases outside gene matches: 9. Germline CDR1 MNHEY, CDR2 SVGAGI. The CDR3 runs to 15 residues. Written as DNA, the CDR3 is TGTGCCAGCAGGTGGGGACTAGCGGGCCGGGCTGAGCAGTTCTTC. Translation gives CASRWGLAGRAEQFF.